The table lists the clone carrying this T cell receptor beta chain with many counts. Its target is not known. TCRdb analysed the 5' RACE reads with MiXCR anew, one entry per CDR3 protein. The profile shows tens of thousands of distinct CDR3 sequences, 7.4% of them singletons. The data were obtained in a study of CD8 T cells in ankylosing spondylitis. The CDR3 covers 18 residues. With 1 base removed from V and 0 bases from J, the gap between germline ends came to 15 bases. Germline CDR1 is LGHNA and CDR2 is YNFKEQ. Study findings and constraints: CD8+ cells made up the disease-linked clones, which were relatively rare in peripheral blood.

The origin of this receptor is a female donor with ankylosing spondylitis or in good health (not recorded which). The sequencing input was blood, either unsorted or a sorted T cell fraction (not recorded which). This rearrangement joins TRBV4-2 to TRBJ1-4; D is ambiguous. CDR3 nucleotides: TGTGCCAGCAGCCAAGGGTTTCTCCCTCCCGCAACTAATGAAAAACTGTTTTTT. Translating gives CASSQGFLPPATNEKLFF.